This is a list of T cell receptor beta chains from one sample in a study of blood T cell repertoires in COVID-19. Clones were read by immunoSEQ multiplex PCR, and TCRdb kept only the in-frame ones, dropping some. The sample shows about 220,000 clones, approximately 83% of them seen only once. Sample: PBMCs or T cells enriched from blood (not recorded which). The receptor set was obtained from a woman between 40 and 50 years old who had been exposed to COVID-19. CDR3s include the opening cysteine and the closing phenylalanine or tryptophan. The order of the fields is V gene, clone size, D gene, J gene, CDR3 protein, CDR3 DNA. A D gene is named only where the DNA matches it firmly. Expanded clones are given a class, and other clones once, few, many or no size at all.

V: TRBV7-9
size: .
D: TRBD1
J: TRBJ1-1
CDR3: CASSPRTGLNTEAFF
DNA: TGTGCCAGCAGCCCGAGGACAGGGCTGAACACTGAAGCTTTCTTT

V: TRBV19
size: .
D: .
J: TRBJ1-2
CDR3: CASSPDSRGYTF
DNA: TGTGCCAGTAGTCCCGACAGCCGGGGCTACACCTTC

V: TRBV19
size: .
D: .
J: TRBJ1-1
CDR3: CASSIFGPWNTEAFF
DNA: TGTGCCAGTAGTATCTTTGGCCCTTGGAACACTGAAGCTTTCTTT

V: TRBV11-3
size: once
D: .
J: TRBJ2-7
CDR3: CASSFHYARGAYVPYEQYF
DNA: TGTGCCAGCAGCTTTCATTATGCCAGGGGGGCCTATGTTCCCTACGAGCAGTACTTC

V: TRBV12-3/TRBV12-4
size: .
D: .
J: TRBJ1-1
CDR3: CASSFHLNTEAFF
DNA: TGTGCCAGCAGTTTTCACTTGAACACTGAAGCTTTCTTT

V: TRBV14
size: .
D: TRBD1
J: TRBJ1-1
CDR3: CASSGQGNTEAFF
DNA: TGTGCCAGCAGCGGACAGGGGAACACTGAAGCTTTCTTT

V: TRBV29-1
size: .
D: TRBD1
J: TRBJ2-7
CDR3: CSSSTGGDEQYF
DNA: TGCAGCTCGAGTACAGGGGGTGACGAGCAGTACTTC

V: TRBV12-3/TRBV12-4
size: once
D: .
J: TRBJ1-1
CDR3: CASSAQVTEAFF
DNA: TGTGCCAGCAGTGCGCAGGTGACTGAAGCTTTCTTT

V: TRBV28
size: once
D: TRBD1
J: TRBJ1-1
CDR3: CASNPQGMGTEAFF
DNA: TGTGCCAGCAACCCACAGGGGATGGGCACTGAAGCTTTCTTT

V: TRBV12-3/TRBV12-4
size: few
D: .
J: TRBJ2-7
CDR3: CASSLGAEQYF
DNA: TGTGCCAGCAGTTTAGGCGCCGAGCAGTACTTC

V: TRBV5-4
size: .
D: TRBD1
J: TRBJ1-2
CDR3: CASSFFLTGGADGYTF
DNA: TGTGCCAGCAGCTTTTTTTTAACAGGGGGCGCCGATGGCTACACCTTC